This T cell receptor (beta chain) is drawn from a study of identical twins. Study outcomes and limitations: Insertion counts were lower in abundant cord blood beta clonotypes, a trend that memory repertoires did not show.

Only a few counts were recorded for this clonotype. Its antigen is still unknown. TCRdb redid the calling of the 5' RACE reads with MiXCR, one entry per CDR3 protein. The sample lists a few hundred thousand distinct CDR3 sequences, 9.6% occurring once. The germline V gene encodes CDR1 KGHDR and CDR2 SFDVKD. The junction had 9 bases not matched to a gene; V was cut back by 8 bases and J by 4 bases. The CDR3 totals 15 residues. The same data also contributed to another study, on yellow fever vaccine responses in identical twins.

This rearrangement joins TRBV24-1 to TRBJ2-1; 8 nucleotides align to TRBD2. The source of this sequence is a woman aged 18-29 years in good health. Sequenced input: PBMCs. The CDR3 DNA is TGTGCCACCACTTCGGGAGGGTCATTTTACAATGAGCAGTTCTTC. It yields the protein CATTSGGSFYNEQFF.